This TCR beta chain was recovered during a study of metastatic and nonmetastatic thyroid tumors. Points from the study as a whole: Within blood and tumor, benign nodules reportedly had significantly lower TCR beta diversity than malignant thyroid tumors did.

TCRdb re-called the PCR reads via MiXCR. The repertoire holds 5,500 to 7,000 clones, with around 30% as singletons. Patients were all untreated before their thyroid surgery. By its share, this clone is medium-sized. Its antigen is undetermined. This CDR3 region has 13 residues. The V gene lost 4 bases and the J gene lost 6 bases, with 11 bases spanning the gap. Per the germline V gene, CDR1 is SGHRS and CDR2 is YFSETQ. The rearrangement uses TRBV5-1 and TRBJ2-1; D possibly corresponds to TRBD2 (6 bases). This TCR derives from a female donor with papillary thyroid cancer or a benign thyroid nodule (not recorded which). Some clones in this sample may be carry-over from other donors' samples. Input material: adjacent normal tissue. The chain's CDR3 is CASSLGTSNEQFF. In DNA form, the CDR3 reads TGCGCCAGCAGCCTTGGGACTTCCAATGAGCAGTTCTTC.